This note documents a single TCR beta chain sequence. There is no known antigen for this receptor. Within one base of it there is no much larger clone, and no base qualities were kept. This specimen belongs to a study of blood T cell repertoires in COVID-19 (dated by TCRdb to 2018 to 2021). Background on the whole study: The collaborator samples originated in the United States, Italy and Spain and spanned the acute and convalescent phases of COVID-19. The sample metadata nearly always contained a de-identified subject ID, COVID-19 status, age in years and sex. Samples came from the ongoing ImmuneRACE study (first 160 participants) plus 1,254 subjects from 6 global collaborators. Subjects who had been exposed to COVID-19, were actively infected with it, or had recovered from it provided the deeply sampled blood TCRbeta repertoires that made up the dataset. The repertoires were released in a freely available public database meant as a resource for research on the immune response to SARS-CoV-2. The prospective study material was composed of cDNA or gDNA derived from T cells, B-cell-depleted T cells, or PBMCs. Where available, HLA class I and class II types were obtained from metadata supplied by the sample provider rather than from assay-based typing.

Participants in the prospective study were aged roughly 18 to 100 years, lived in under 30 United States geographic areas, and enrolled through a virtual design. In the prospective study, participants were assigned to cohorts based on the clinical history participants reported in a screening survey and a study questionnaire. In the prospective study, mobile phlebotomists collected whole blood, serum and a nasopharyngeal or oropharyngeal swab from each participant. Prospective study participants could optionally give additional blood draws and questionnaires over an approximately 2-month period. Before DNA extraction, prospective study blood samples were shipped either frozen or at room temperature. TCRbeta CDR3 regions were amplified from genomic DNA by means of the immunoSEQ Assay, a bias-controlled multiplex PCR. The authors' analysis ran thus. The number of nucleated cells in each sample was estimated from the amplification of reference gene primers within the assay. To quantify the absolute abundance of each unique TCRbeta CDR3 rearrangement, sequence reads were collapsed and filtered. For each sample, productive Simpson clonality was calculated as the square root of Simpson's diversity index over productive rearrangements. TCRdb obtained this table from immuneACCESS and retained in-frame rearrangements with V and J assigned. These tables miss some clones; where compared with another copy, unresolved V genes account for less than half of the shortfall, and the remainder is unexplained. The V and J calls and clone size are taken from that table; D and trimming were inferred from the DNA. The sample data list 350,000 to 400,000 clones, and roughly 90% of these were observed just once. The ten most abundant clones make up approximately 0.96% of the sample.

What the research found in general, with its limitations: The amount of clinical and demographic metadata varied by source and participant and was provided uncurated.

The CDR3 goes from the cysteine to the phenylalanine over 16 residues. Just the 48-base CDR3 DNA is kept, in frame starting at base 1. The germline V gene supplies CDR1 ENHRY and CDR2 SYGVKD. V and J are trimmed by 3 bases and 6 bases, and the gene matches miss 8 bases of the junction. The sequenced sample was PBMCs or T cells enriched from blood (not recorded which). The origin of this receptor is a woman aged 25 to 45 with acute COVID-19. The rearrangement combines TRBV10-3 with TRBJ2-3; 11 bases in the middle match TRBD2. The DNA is TGTGCCATCAGTGAAGTTAGCGGGGGGGCTAAGGATACGCAGTATTTT. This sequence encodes CAISEVSGGAKDTQYF.